A single sample is the source of the 23 T cell receptor beta chains below, sequenced in a study of blood T cell repertoires in COVID-19. TCRdb's table, derived via immunoSEQ multiplex PCR, lists solely in-frame clones and lacks some. The sample holds 250,000 to 300,000 clones, around 90% seen once. Source material: PBMCs or T cells enriched from blood (not recorded which). Receptors were obtained from a woman between 55 and 75 years old in a cohort exposed to, infected with or recovered from COVID-19 (not recorded which).

The chain links TRBV4-1 to TRBJ2-3; TRBD2 aligns across 7 bases. The J segment lost 3 bases and the V segment lost 3 bases, leaving 27 bases of the junction unmatched. The length of the CDR3 is 22 residues. Germline-derived CDR1 and CDR2 are MGHRA and YSYEKL. CDR3 bases: TGCGCCAGCAGCCAGCGATCCGTAGGGAGCGGGATCTGGGGTAGTGAGACAGATACGCAGTATTTT. It yields the protein CASSQRSVGSGIWGSETDTQYF.

As concerns this clone: Other DNA sequences in this sample translate to the same CDR3. The chain joins TRBV3-1 (or the pseudogene TRBV3-2) to TRBJ1-2; D is uncertain. Germline V lookup: CDR1 LGHDT, CDR2 YNNKEL (reference sequence). The CDR3 is made up of 12 amino acids. The V gene lost 4 bases and the J gene lost 3 bases, with 6 bases spanning the gap. This CDR3 reads CASSPGDYGYTF. CDR3 nucleotide sequence: TGTGCCAGCAGCCCCGGGGACTATGGCTACACCTTC.

The CDR3 DNA is TGTGCCAGCAGCGTAGGACTAGCGGGAAAAGAGACCCAGTACTTC. Residues: CASSVGLAGKETQYF. The chain uses TRBV9 and TRBJ2-5; TRBD2 agrees at 11 bases. Germline CDR1 and CDR2: SGDLS and YYNGEE. The J segment lost 3 bases and the V segment lost 0 bases, leaving 1 base of the junction unmatched. This CDR3 spans 15 amino acids.

This chain uses TRBV19 with TRBJ2-7; TRBD1 might be the D (6 bases). Germline V gene sequence: CDR1 LNHDA, CDR2 SQIVND (reference sequence). Trimming took off 6 bases at V and 0 bases at J, with 12 bases between the two ends. This CDR3 is 14 amino acids long. The CDR3 nucleotides read TGTGCCAGTAGCCACGACAGGAGCTCCTACGAGCAGTACTTC. Protein product: CASSHDRSSYEQYF.

The V call is TRBV28, the J call TRBJ1-6; 9 bases line up with TRBD1. This CDR3 contains 17 residues. The ends lost 4 bases at V and 2 bases at J; junction bases unmatched: 6. Germline lookup yields CDR1 MDHEN and CDR2 SYDVKM. In nucleotides, the CDR3 is TGTGCCAGCAGTTCCCCCGGGACAGGGCCCTATAATTCACCCCTCCACTTT. Its translation is CASSSPGTGPYNSPLHF.

The rearrangement links TRBV5-6 to TRBJ2-2; 7 bases agree with TRBD2. The CDR3 spans 17 residues. Germline V gene sequence: CDR1 SGHDT, CDR2 YYEEEE. With V trimmed by 1 base and J by 2 bases, 8 bases remained unmatched. This CDR3 reads CASSLPGLGENTGELFF. As DNA, the CDR3 is TGTGCCAGCAGCTTGCCCGGACTAGGCGAAAACACCGGGGAGCTGTTTTTT.

The genes are TRBV5-4 and TRBJ2-1, with 10 positions matching TRBD2. This CDR3 is 16 amino acids long. J lost 0 bases, V lost 3 bases, and 3 bases had no gene match. Germline CDR1 and CDR2: SGHNT and YYREEE (reference sequence). In DNA, the CDR3 is TGTGCCAGCAGCTCTAGCGGGAGCTACTCCTACAATGAGCAGTTCTTC. It is translated as CASSSSGSYSYNEQFF.

The chain joins TRBV13 to TRBJ2-5; 10 bases are shared with TRBD2. Trimming took 3 bases from V and 4 from J; bases not matched to a gene: 5. Germline CDR1 and CDR2: PRHDT and FYEKMQ (reference sequence). This CDR3 is 15 amino acids long. CDR3 protein: CASSFPSGSAETQYF. The CDR3 DNA reads TGTGCCAGCAGCTTTCCTAGCGGGAGTGCAGAGACCCAGTACTTC.

The rearrangement joins TRBV27 to TRBJ2-1; D possibly corresponds to TRBD2 (6 bases). Germline CDR1 and CDR2: MNHEY and SMNVEV (reference sequence). Between the trimmed V and J ends, which lost 5 bases and 3 bases, there was a span of 11 bases. This CDR3 spans 14 amino acids. The CDR3, as DNA: TGTGCCAGCAGTATCCCCGGGAGCTACAATGAGCAGTTCTTC. It yields the protein CASSIPGSYNEQFF.

The chain is built from TRBV3-1 (or the pseudogene TRBV3-2) and TRBJ1-6; 8 bases are a match to TRBD1. Germline V CDR1 and CDR2: LGHDT, YNNKEL (reference sequence). The CDR3 totals 18 residues. V gave up 6 bases and J gave up 5 bases; unmatched junction bases: 15. CDR3 loop: CASRLRTGNPTNNSPLHF. The CDR3, as DNA: TGTGCCAGCAGGCTAAGGACAGGGAACCCTACAAATAATTCACCCCTCCACTTT.

A word on this clone: Other nucleotide sequences from this sample produce the same CDR3. The V call is TRBV7-2, the J call TRBJ2-1; D is perhaps TRBD2 (6 bases). This CDR3 is built from 14 residues. Germline V gives CDR1 SGHTA, CDR2 FQGNSA. V lost 5 bases and J lost 4, with 12 bases in between. CDR3 residues: CASSLGLGYNEQFF. In nucleotides, the CDR3 is TGTGCCAGCAGCCTGGGACTGGGGTACAATGAGCAGTTCTTC.

The rearrangement uses TRBV4-1 and TRBJ1-2; D is perhaps TRBD1 (6 bases). The CDR3 is made up of 14 amino acids. Germline V gives CDR1 MGHRA, CDR2 YSYEKL. With 0 bases removed from V and 2 bases from J, the gap between germline ends came to 7 bases. This chain's CDR3 is CASSQEDRNYGYTF. The CDR3, as DNA: TGCGCCAGCAGCCAAGAGGACAGAAACTATGGCTACACCTTC.

Only a few counts were recorded for this clone. The J gene is TRBJ1-6, the V gene TRBV27, with unresolved D. V was shortened by 1 base and J by 6 bases, with 7 bases between the two germline ends. The CDR3 contains 14 residues. CDR1 is MNHEY and CDR2 is SMNVEV in the germline V gene (reference sequence). In nucleotides, the CDR3 is TGTGCCAGCAGTTTATTAGTGCGTAATTCACCCCTCCACTTT. Amino acids: CASSLLVRNSPLHF.

The chain carries TRBV20-1 and TRBJ2-3; tentatively, D is TRBD2 (5 bases). Trimming removed 6 bases at V and 6 bases at J, with 10 bases between. The CDR3 loop spans 11 amino acids. The germline V gene encodes CDR1 DFQATT and CDR2 SNEGSKA (reference sequence). The CDR3 DNA reads TGCAGTGCGGCCACGGGGGATACGCAGTATTTT. Its translation is CSAATGDTQYF.

On this clone: In the same sample, other DNA sequences code for this CDR3. The chain recombines TRBV7-2 with TRBJ2-7; 8 bases match TRBD1. The CDR3 consists of 14 residues. V shed 2 bases and J 4 bases; nucleotides not matched to a gene: 4. In germline, CDR1 is SGHTA, CDR2 FQGNSA. CDR3: CASSLRQGAYEQYF. The DNA of the CDR3 is TGTGCCAGCAGCTTAAGGCAGGGGGCTTACGAGCAGTACTTC.

This clone has just a few counts. V and J are TRBV6-5 and TRBJ2-1; D remains unclear. Germline V lookup: CDR1 MNHEY, CDR2 SVGAGI. V gave up 8 bases and J gave up 5 bases, with 13 bases separating them. The CDR3 has 13 amino acids. CDR3 region: CASYRSRDNEQFF. CDR3 coding DNA: TGTGCCAGCTATAGGTCTCGGGACAATGAGCAGTTCTTC.

V and J are TRBV9 and TRBJ1-2; maybe TRBD1 (5 bases). CDR1 and CDR2 (germline): SGDLS, YYNGEE. V was pared by 3 bases and J by 0 bases, with 12 bases between. The CDR3 sequence is 15 residues long. The CDR3 spells CASSASGEANYGYTF. Written as DNA, the CDR3 is TGTGCCAGCAGCGCGTCGGGGGAGGCTAACTATGGCTACACCTTC.

This clone occurred once. CDR3 amino acids: CASSLRAGSAYNEQFF. For the CDR3, the DNA is TGTGCCAGCAGCTTAAGGGCGGGGTCTGCCTACAATGAGCAGTTCTTC. This chain connects TRBV7-2 to TRBJ2-1, with TRBD2 as a possible D gene (6 bases). The CDR3 is 16 residues long. CDR1 SGHTA and CDR2 FQGNSA come from the germline V gene. Trimming removed 2 bases at V and 2 bases at J, with 13 bases between.

V gene TRBV7-3 combines with J gene TRBJ1-2, with D possibly TRBD1 on 5 matching bases. V was pared by 5 bases and J by 5 bases, with 12 bases between. CDR1 and CDR2 (germline): SGHTA, FQGTGA. This CDR3 has 13 amino acids. The CDR3 protein is CASSKVGGYGYTF. For the CDR3, the DNA is TGTGCCAGCAGCAAAGTTGGGGGGTATGGCTACACCTTC.

The V call is TRBV2, the J call TRBJ2-5; the D gene is possibly TRBD1 (5 bases). V lost 8 bases and J 1 base, leaving 11 bases between the germline ends. CDR1 and CDR2 (germline): SNHLY, FYNNEI. The CDR3 runs to 13 residues. The CDR3 nucleotides are TGTGCCAGCGGTAGGGGCAGCCAAGAGACCCAGTACTTC. As protein: CASGRGSQETQYF.

The CDR3 region is CASSYYREPSTDTQYF. CDR3 DNA: TGTGCCAGCAGTTACTACAGGGAGCCTAGCACAGATACGCAGTATTTT. The genes are TRBV6-5 and TRBJ2-3; TRBD1 is a possible D gene (6 bases). With 1 base removed from V and 0 bases from J, the gap between germline ends came to 11 bases. CDR3 length: 16 residues. Per germline, CDR1 MNHEY and CDR2 SVGAGI.

CDR3 loop: CASSQAGTGSFEQYF. CDR3 coding DNA: TGTGCCAGCAGCCAAGCCGGGACAGGGTCTTTCGAGCAGTACTTC. The V and J genes are TRBV3-1 (or the pseudogene TRBV3-2) and TRBJ2-7; 9 bases agree with TRBD1. The junction had 7 bases not matched to a gene; V was cut back by 1 base and J by 6 bases. From germline, CDR1 is LGHDT and CDR2 YNNKEL (reference sequence). The length of the CDR3 is 15 residues.

The V gene is TRBV5-4, the J gene TRBJ1-2, with a tentative D call TRBD1 (5 bases). From germline, CDR1 is SGHNT and CDR2 YYREEE (reference sequence). CDR3 length equals 15 residues. Trimming stripped 4 bases from V and 2 bases from J, with 15 bases between. Here the CDR3 DNA reads TGTGCCAGCAGCCGGCGGGGCAGCCTGAACTATGGCTACACCTTC. It codes for CASSRRGSLNYGYTF.